Shown below are 25 T cell receptor beta chains from a single sample sequenced in a study of cytomegalovirus exposure and HLA in healthy donors. The PCR had 60 Vbeta and 13 Jbeta primers. Measured with immunoSEQ multiplex PCR; TCRdb has only the in-frame clones, and not every one. The table includes about 190,000 clones, approximately 78% detected once. Sequencing was done on a sample of PBMCs. The receptor set was obtained from a male donor in good health and CMV-seronegative.

This chain links TRBV28 with TRBJ1-5; the match to TRBD1 covers 8 bases. Trimming cost V 2 bases and J 6 bases; bases outside gene matches: 6. The germline V gene encodes CDR1 MDHEN and CDR2 SYDVKM. CDR3 length: 15 residues. The CDR3 sequence is CASSLKTGERQPQHF. CDR3 coding DNA: TGTGCCAGCAGTTTAAAGACAGGGGAGCGTCAGCCCCAGCATTTT. Full variable domain (remainder filled in from reference TRBV28 and TRBJ1-5): DVKVTQSSRYLVKRTGEKVFLECVQDMDHENMFWYRQDPGLGLRLIYFSYDVKMKEKGDIPEGYSVSREKKERFSLILESASTNQTSMYLCASSLKTGERQPQHFGDGTRLSIL.

This clone was seen once. This chain connects TRBV7-8 to TRBJ2-5, with TRBD1 matching 7 bases. Germline loops: CDR1 SGHVS, CDR2 FQNEAQ. V trimming: 0 bases; J trimming: 5 bases; junction bases outside the gene matches: 3. This CDR3 comprises 14 residues. In DNA form, the CDR3 reads TGTGCCAGCAGCTTAGCAGGGGGCCGGGAGACCCAGTACTTC. It is translated as CASSLAGGRETQYF.

The V gene is TRBV4-3, the J gene TRBJ2-5; D gene ambiguous. Germline V gene sequence: CDR1 LGHNA, CDR2 YSLEER. The germline V and J ends were trimmed by 0 bases and 1 base, with 9 bases remaining between them. The CDR3 contains 15 residues. The CDR3 sequence is CASSQEVRLQETQYF. The CDR3 DNA reads as TGCGCCAGCAGCCAAGAAGTCCGACTCCAAGAGACCCAGTACTTC.

The J gene is TRBJ1-5, the V gene TRBV5-6; 8 bases agree with TRBD1. The germline V gene encodes CDR1 SGHDT and CDR2 YYEEEE. Losses at the gene ends were 4 bases for V and 2 bases for J; bases not matched to a gene: 5. CDR3 length equals 15 residues. In nucleotides, the CDR3 is TGTGCCAGCAGCCCTGACAGGGGCGGCAATCAGCCCCAGCATTTT. As protein: CASSPDRGGNQPQHF.

This chain joins TRBV6-5 and TRBJ2-2; possibly TRBD1 for D (6 bases). Trimming stripped 7 bases from V and 7 bases from J, with 13 bases between. The germline gives CDR1 MNHEY, CDR2 SVGAGI. The CDR3 consists of 13 residues. CDR3 nucleotides: TGTGCCAGCACAAGGACAGTTGGCGGGGAGCTGTTTTTT. This translates into CASTRTVGGELFF.

This clone has just one count. The CDR3 sequence is CASSMGHTGVGQSGANVLTF. DNA for the CDR3: TGCGCCAGCAGCATGGGGCACACAGGGGTTGGCCAATCTGGGGCCAACGTCCTGACTTTC. The chain carries TRBV5-1 and TRBJ2-6, with 7 bases lining up with TRBD1. Germline V lookup: CDR1 SGHRS, CDR2 YFSETQ. CDR3 length equals 20 residues. V was clipped by 4 bases and J by 1 base; unmatched bases: 17.

CDR3 region: CASSVVAGGTETQYF. The CDR3 DNA follows: TGTGCCAGCAGCGTAGTAGCGGGAGGGACGGAGACCCAGTACTTC. V gene TRBV9 combines with J gene TRBJ2-5, with 11 bases matching TRBD2. CDR3 length equals 15 residues. Germline V gene sequence: CDR1 SGDLS, CDR2 YYNGEE. Germline trimming cut 0 bases from V and 5 bases from J; bases unmatched to any gene: 3.

The chain is built from TRBV6-1 and TRBJ1-5, with no clear D. Trimming stripped 3 bases from V and 3 bases from J, with 15 bases between. This CDR3 comprises 16 residues. The germline V gene encodes CDR1 MNHNS and CDR2 SASEGT. The chain's CDR3 is CASSDTDYPTNQPQHF. The CDR3 bases are TGTGCCAGCAGTGACACTGACTATCCTACCAATCAGCCCCAGCATTTT.

This clone was recorded only once. V gene TRBV28 combines with J gene TRBJ2-2; 7 nucleotides agree with TRBD1. The V segment lost 5 bases and the J segment 1 base; nucleotides outside the gene matches: 10. The CDR3 length is 17 residues. CDR1 and CDR2 (germline): MDHEN, SYDVKM. The chain's CDR3 is CASSLSTGPLNTGELFF. The CDR3 nucleotides read TGTGCCAGCAGTCTCTCGACAGGGCCCTTGAACACCGGGGAGCTGTTTTTT.

Notes on this clone: Different DNA sequences within this sample yield the same CDR3. The chain recombines TRBV28 with TRBJ1-4, with D possibly being TRBD1 (6 bases). The germline V and J ends were trimmed by 6 bases and 0 bases, with 8 bases remaining between them. Germline V CDR1 and CDR2: MDHEN, SYDVKM. The CDR3 covers 14 residues. As DNA, the CDR3 is TGTGCCAGCAGGAGACAGGCAACTAATGAAAAACTGTTTTTT. This codes for CASRRQATNEKLFF. Supplemented by reference TRBV28 and TRBJ1-4, the full variable domain reads DVKVTQSSRYLVKRTGEKVFLECVQDMDHENMFWYRQDPGLGLRLIYFSYDVKMKEKGDIPEGYSVSREKKERFSLILESASTNQTSMYLCASRRQATNEKLFFGSGTQLSVL.

This rearrangement joins TRBV2 to TRBJ2-5; D possibly corresponds to TRBD1 (6 bases). CDR1 SNHLY and CDR2 FYNNEI come from the germline V gene. The CDR3 is 14 residues long. V lost 5 bases, J lost 6 bases, and 16 bases lay in between. The DNA of the CDR3 is TGTGCCAGCAGTCAATTCCGGGACACGAAGACCCAGTACTTC. This encodes CASSQFRDTKTQYF.

CDR3 bases: TGTGCCTGGAGTGTAGGAGGGTTTCTCGATGGCTACACCTTC. It specifies CAWSVGGFLDGYTF. The chain has TRBV30 and TRBJ1-2; D gene uncertain. This CDR3 comprises 14 residues. In germline, CDR1 is GTSNPN, CDR2 SVGIG (reference sequence). V was clipped by 0 bases and J by 6 bases, with 14 bases between them.

The chain employs TRBV7-2 and TRBJ2-2; 7 bases align to TRBD1. Germline CDR1 is SGHTA and CDR2 is FQGNSA. CDR3 length: 15 amino acids. J lost 4 bases, V lost 3 bases, and 5 bases had no gene match. The CDR3 spells CASSFRQGGTGELFF. The CDR3 DNA is TGTGCCAGCAGCTTTAGACAGGGCGGCACCGGGGAGCTGTTTTTT.

This rearrangement joins TRBV9 to TRBJ2-7; 8 bases are shared with TRBD1. The V and J ends lost 3 bases and 7 bases, in that order; junction bases with no gene match: 6. CDR1 is SGDLS, CDR2 YYNGEE, per germline. CDR3 length: 13 amino acids. The CDR3: CASSAQGAQEQYF. The CDR3 DNA follows: TGTGCCAGCAGCGCTCAGGGGGCTCAAGAGCAGTACTTC.

The chain uses TRBV4-2 and TRBJ2-1; 7 bases are shared with TRBD1. Trimming at V came to 0 bases and at J to 1 base, leaving 3 bases not matched to a gene. CDR3 length equals 16 residues. CDR1 is LGHNA and CDR2 is YNFKEQ in the germline V gene. CDR3 nucleotide sequence: TGTGCCAGCAGCCAAGATTGGGACAGATCCTACAATGAGCAGTTCTTC. Translating gives CASSQDWDRSYNEQFF.

In regard to this clone: One end of the junction varies from germline; a read error may be responsible. Other DNA sequences within the sample encode an identical CDR3. The chain recombines TRBV4-2 with TRBJ1-4, with TRBD1 as a possible D gene (5 bases). In germline, CDR1 is LGHNA, CDR2 YNFKEQ. The CDR3 is made up of 16 amino acids. The DNA for the CDR3 is TGTGCCAGCAGCCAGGTCACAGGAGCAACTAATGAGAAACTGTTTTTT. Protein: CASSQVTGATNEKLFF.

The chain joins TRBV5-1 to TRBJ2-7; possibly TRBD1 for D (5 bases). CDR3 length: 15 amino acids. V gave up 4 bases and J gave up 4 bases, with 18 bases separating them. Germline V CDR1 and CDR2: SGHRS, YFSETQ. CDR3 nucleotides: TGCGCCAGCAGCCTATGGACACCCCAGGCTTACGAGCAGTACTTC. Translated, it gives CASSLWTPQAYEQYF.

The CDR3 here is CASSDYLDTQYF. CDR3 nucleotide sequence: TGTGCCAGTAGCGACTACTTAGATACGCAGTATTTT. The rearrangement links TRBV19 to TRBJ2-3; tentatively, D is TRBD2 (5 bases). Germline V gene lookup returns CDR1 LNHDA and CDR2 SQIVND (reference sequence). Trimming cost V 6 bases and J 5 bases, with 9 bases left between them. This CDR3 is 12 amino acids long.

This clone was observed once. This chain uses TRBV10-3 with TRBJ1-2; a possible D gene is TRBD1 (6 bases). Germline V gene lookup returns CDR1 ENHRY and CDR2 SYGVKD. The CDR3 consists of 12 residues. V gave up 10 bases and J gave up 3 bases, with 12 bases separating them. The chain's CDR3 is CATQGNDYGYTF. CDR3 coding DNA: TGTGCCACACAGGGTAACGACTATGGCTACACCTTC.

Concerning this clone itself: Other DNA variants within this sample encode the same CDR3. The chain is built from TRBV19 and TRBJ2-7; 11 nucleotides agree with TRBD1. CDR3 length: 13 residues. J gave up 4 bases and V 6 bases, and 2 bases lay outside the gene matches. Germline CDR1 and CDR2: LNHDA and SQIVND (reference sequence). As DNA, the CDR3 is TGTGCCAGTAGGGGACAGGGGGTTTACGAGCAGTACTTC. This encodes CASRGQGVYEQYF.

The chain has TRBV19 and TRBJ2-5; 12 bases agree with TRBD1. Trimming took 1 base from V and 4 from J; bases not matched to a gene: 7. Per germline, CDR1 LNHDA and CDR2 SQIVND (reference sequence). The CDR3 sequence is 17 residues long. The CDR3 nucleotides are TGTGCCAGTAGTATAGGAGCCGGGACAGGGGGCGGAGAGACCCAGTACTTC. This codes for CASSIGAGTGGGETQYF.

This chain links TRBV21-1 with TRBJ2-7; the tabulated D call, TRBD1, remains unverified against the DNA. TRBV21-1 is assigned pseudogene status. This CDR3 has 15 amino acids. The CDR3: CASSTPGTGAYEQYF. DNA for the CDR3: TGTGCCAGCAGCACCCCCGGGACAGGGGCCTACGAGCAGTACTTC.

The rearrangement links TRBV5-1 to TRBJ2-7; 7 bases match TRBD1. The CDR3 is 12 residues long. The junction had 5 bases not matched to a gene; V was cut back by 4 bases and J by 7 bases. The germline V gene encodes CDR1 SGHRS and CDR2 YFSETQ. CDR3 nucleotide sequence: TGCGCCAGCAGCCCCAGGGGGAGTGAGCAGTACTTC. The encoded protein is CASSPRGSEQYF. The variable domain in full, completed from reference TRBV5-1 and TRBJ2-7, reads KAGVTQTPRYLIKTRGQQVTLSCSPISGHRSVSWYQQTPGQGLQFLFEYFSETQRNKGNFPGRFSGRQFSNSRSEMNVSTLELGDSALYLCASSPRGSEQYFGPGTRLTVT.

This clone was detected only once. The rearrangement uses TRBV7-9 and TRBJ1-2; possibly TRBD1 for D (6 bases). CDR3 length: 15 residues. V lost 1 base and J 6 bases, leaving 15 bases between the germline ends. The germline gives CDR1 SEHNR, CDR2 FQNEAQ (reference sequence). The CDR3 bases are TGTGCCAGCAGCTTAGTGGGGGAAGGACAGAATGGCTACACCTTC. Encoded protein: CASSLVGEGQNGYTF.

The chain recombines TRBV18 with TRBJ2-7, with D perhaps matching TRBD1 (6 bases). The V gene's germline CDR1 is KGHSH and CDR2 LQKENI. There are 15 residues in the CDR3. Trimming removed 3 bases from V and 0 bases from J, with 12 bases in between. CDR3 in DNA: TGTGCCAGCTCACCTCGGACAGTGAGCTCCTACGAGCAGTACTTC. Encoded protein: CASSPRTVSSYEQYF.